This entry describes one T cell receptor (beta chain). This entry comes from a study of control samples from healthy donors and cancer patients. CDR1 and CDR2 from the germline V gene are SGHVS and FQNEAQ. The V end was cut by 2 bases, the J end by 12 bases, with 16 bases between. This CDR3 comprises 14 residues. Sequenced by immunoSEQ multiplex PCR; TCRdb stores in-frame clones only, minus some. The table has 90,000 to 100,000 clones, roughly three quarters seen once; the top ten hold roughly a tenth. The rearrangement joins TRBV7-8 to TRBJ1-4; TRBD1 might be the D (5 bases). Input material: blood. The TCR comes from a woman aged 25 to 39 in good health. CDR3 sequence (DNA): TGTGCCAGCAGCTTACCCCGGGGACCCCACGAACTGTTTTTT. This gives the protein CASSLPRGPHELFF. Full variable domain (rest looked up from reference TRBV7-8 and TRBJ1-4): GAGVSQSPRYKVAKRGQDVALRCDPISGHVSLFWYQQALGQGPEFLTYFQNEAQLDKSGLPSDRFFAERPEGSVSTLKIQRTQQEDSAVYLCASSLPRGPHELFFGSGTQLSVL.